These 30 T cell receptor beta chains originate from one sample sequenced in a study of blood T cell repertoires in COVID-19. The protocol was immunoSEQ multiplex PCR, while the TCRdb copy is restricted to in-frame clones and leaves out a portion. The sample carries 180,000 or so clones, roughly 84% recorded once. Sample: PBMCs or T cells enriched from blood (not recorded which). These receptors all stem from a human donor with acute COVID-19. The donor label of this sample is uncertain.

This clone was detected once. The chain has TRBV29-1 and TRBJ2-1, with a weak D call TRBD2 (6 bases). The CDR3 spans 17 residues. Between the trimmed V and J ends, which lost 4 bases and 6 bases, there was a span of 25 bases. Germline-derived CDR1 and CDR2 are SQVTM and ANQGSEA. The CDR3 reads CSVVWSGRARIPNEQFF. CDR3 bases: TGCAGCGTTGTTTGGTCCGGGAGAGCGAGGATTCCCAATGAGCAGTTCTTC.

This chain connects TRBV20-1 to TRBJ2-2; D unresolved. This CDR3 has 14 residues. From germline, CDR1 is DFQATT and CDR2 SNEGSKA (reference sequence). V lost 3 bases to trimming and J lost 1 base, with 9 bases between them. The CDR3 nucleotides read TGCAGTGCTAGTATCCCAGGGAACACCGGGGAGCTGTTTTTT. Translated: CSASIPGNTGELFF.

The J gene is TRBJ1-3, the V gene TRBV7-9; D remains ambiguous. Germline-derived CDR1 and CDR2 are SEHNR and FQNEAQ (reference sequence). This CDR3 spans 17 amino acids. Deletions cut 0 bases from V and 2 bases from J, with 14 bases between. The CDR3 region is CASSLAVQARTGNTIYF. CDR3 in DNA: TGTGCCAGCAGCTTAGCAGTGCAGGCAAGGACTGGAAACACCATATATTTT.

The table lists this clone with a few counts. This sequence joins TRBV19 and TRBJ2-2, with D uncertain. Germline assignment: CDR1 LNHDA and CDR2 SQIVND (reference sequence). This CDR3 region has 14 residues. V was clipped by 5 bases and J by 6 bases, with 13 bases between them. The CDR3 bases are TGTGCCAGTAGTGACATCGAAGGTTCCGGGGAGCTGTTTTTT. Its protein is CASSDIEGSGELFF.

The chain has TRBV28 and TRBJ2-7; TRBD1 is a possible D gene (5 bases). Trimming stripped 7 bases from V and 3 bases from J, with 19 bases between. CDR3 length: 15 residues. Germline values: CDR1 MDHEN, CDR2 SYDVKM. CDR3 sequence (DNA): TGTGCCAGCACTCCATATGATGACAGAGTCTACGAGCAGTACTTC. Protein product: CASTPYDDRVYEQYF.

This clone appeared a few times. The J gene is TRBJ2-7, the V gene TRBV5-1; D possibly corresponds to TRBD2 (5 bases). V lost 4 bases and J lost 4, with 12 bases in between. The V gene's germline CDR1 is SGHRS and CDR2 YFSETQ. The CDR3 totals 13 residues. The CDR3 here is CASSSGSGYEQYF. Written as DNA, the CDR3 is TGCGCCAGCAGCAGCGGCAGTGGGTACGAGCAGTACTTC.

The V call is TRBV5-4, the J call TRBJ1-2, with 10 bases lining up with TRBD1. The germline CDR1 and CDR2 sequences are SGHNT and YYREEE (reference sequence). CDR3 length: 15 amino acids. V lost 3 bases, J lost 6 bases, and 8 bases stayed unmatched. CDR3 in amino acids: CASSSPGQGSHGYTF. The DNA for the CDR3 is TGTGCCAGCAGCTCTCCGGGACAGGGGTCGCATGGCTACACCTTC.

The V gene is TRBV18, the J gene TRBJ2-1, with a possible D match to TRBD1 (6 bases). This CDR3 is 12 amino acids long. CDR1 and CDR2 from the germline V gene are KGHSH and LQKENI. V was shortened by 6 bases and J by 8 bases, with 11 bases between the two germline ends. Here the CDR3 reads CASSSPGDEQFF. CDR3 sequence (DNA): TGTGCCAGCTCCTCACCAGGGGATGAGCAGTTCTTC. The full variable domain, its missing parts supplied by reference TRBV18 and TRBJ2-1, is NAGVMQNPRHLVRRRGQEARLRCSPMKGHSHVYWYRQLPEEGLKFMVYLQKENIIDESGMPKERFSAEFPKEGPSILRIQQVVRGDSAAYFCASSSPGDEQFFGPGTRLTVL.

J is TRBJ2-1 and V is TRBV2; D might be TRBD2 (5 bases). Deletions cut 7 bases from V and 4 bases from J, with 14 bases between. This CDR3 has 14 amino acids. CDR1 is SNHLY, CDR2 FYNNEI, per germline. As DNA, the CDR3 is TGTGCCAGCATTACAAGCGGCAGGTACAATGAGCAGTTCTTC. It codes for CASITSGRYNEQFF.

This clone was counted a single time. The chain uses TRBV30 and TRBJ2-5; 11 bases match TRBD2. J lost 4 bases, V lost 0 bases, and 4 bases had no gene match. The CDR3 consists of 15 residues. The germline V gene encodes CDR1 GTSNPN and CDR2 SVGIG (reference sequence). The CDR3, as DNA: TGTGCCTGGAGTGTACAGACTAGCGGGGCAGAGACCCAGTACTTC. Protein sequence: CAWSVQTSGAETQYF.

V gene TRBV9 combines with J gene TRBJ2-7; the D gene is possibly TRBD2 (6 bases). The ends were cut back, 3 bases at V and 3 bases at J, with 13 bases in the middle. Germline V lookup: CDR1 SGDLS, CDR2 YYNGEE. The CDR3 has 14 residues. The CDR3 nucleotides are TGTGCCAGCAGCGGAGGGGAGGACTACTACGAGCAGTACTTC. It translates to CASSGGEDYYEQYF. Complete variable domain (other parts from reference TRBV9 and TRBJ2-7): DSGVTQTPKHLITATGQRVTLRCSPRSGDLSVYWYQQSLDQGLQFLIQYYNGEERAKGNILERFSAQQFPDLHSELNLSSLELGDSALYFCASSGGEDYYEQYFGPGTRLTVT.

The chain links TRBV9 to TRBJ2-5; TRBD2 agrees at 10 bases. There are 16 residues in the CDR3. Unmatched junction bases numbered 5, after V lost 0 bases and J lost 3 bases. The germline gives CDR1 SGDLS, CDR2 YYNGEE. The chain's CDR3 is CASSVEPSGGEETQYF. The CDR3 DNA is TGTGCCAGCAGCGTAGAGCCCAGCGGGGGGGAAGAGACCCAGTACTTC.

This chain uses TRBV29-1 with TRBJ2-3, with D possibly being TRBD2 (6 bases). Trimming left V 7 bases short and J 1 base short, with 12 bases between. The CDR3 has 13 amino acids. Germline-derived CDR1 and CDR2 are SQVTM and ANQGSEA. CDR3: CSALGGGTDTQYF. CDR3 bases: TGCAGCGCCCTGGGCGGGGGCACAGATACGCAGTATTTT.

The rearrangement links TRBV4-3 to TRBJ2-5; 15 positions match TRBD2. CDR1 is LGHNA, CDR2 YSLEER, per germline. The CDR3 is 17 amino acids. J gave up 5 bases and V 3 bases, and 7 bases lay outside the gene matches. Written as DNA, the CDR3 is TGCGCCAGCAGCCAGGGACTAGCGGGGGGCTCAGGGGAGACCCAGTACTTC. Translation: CASSQGLAGGSGETQYF.

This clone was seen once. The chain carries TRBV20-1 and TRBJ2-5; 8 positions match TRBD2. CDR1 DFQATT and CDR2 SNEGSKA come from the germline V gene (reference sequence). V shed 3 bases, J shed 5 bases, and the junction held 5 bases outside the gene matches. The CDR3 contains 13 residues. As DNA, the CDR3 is TGCAGTGCTAGTGCGGGGGGAGCGGAGACCCAGTACTTC. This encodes CSASAGGAETQYF.

In DNA form, the CDR3 reads TGTGCCAGCAGCTTAGAGCCCACCGGGGACAGGGTGCACTACGAGCAGTACTTC. Its translation is CASSLEPTGDRVHYEQYF. The chain has TRBV11-3 and TRBJ2-7; TRBD1 aligns across 9 bases. CDR3 length: 18 amino acids. Germline assignment: CDR1 SGHNT and CDR2 YENEEA. Trimming removed 0 bases from V and 3 bases from J; junction bases left unmatched: 12. The complete variable domain, with remaining parts taken from reference TRBV11-3 and TRBJ2-7, reads EAGVVQSPRYKIIEKKQPVAFWCNPISGHNTLYWYLQNLGQGPELLIRYENEEAVDDSQLPKDRFSAERLKGVDSTLKIQPAELGDSAVYLCASSLEPTGDRVHYEQYFGPGTRLTVT.

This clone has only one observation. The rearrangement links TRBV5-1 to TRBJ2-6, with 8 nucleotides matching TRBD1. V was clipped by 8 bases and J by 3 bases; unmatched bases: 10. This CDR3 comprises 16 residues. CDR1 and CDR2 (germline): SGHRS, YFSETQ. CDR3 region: CARLRGRGGGANVLTF. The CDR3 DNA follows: TGCGCCAGGCTCAGGGGGCGCGGTGGTGGGGCCAACGTCCTGACTTTC.

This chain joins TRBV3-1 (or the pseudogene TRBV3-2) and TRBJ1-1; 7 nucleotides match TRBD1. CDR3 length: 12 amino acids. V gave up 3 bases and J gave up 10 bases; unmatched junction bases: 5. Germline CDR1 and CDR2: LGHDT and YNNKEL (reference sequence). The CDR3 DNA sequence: TGTGCCAGCAGCCAGACAGGGTCCGTAGCTTTCTTT. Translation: CASSQTGSVAFF.

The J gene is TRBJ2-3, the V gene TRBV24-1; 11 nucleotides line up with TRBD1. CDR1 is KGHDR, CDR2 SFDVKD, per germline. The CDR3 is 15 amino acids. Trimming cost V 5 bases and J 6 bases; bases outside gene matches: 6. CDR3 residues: CATSAGQGATDTQYF. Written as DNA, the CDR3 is TGTGCCACCAGTGCAGGACAGGGGGCGACGGATACGCAGTATTTT.

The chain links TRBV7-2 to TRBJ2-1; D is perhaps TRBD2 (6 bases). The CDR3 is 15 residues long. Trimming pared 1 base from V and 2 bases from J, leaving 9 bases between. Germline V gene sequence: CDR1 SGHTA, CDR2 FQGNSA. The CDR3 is CASSLVAGPYNEQFF. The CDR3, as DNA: TGTGCCAGCAGCTTAGTGGCGGGGCCCTACAATGAGCAGTTCTTC.

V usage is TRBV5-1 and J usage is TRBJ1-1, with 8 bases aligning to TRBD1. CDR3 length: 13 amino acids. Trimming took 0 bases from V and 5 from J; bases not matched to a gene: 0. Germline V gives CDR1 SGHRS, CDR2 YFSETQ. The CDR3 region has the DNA TGCGCCAGCAGCTTGGACAGGGGGACTGAAGCTTTCTTT. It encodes CASSLDRGTEAFF. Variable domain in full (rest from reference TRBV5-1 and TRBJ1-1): KAGVTQTPRYLIKTRGQQVTLSCSPISGHRSVSWYQQTPGQGLQFLFEYFSETQRNKGNFPGRFSGRQFSNSRSEMNVSTLELGDSALYLCASSLDRGTEAFFGQGTRLTVV.

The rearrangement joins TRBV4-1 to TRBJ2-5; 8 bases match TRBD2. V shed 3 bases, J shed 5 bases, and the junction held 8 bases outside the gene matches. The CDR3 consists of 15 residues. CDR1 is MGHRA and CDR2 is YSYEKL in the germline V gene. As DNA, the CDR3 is TGCGCCAGCAGCCAGACAGCGGGGGCAGGGGAGACCCAGTACTTC. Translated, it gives CASSQTAGAGETQYF.

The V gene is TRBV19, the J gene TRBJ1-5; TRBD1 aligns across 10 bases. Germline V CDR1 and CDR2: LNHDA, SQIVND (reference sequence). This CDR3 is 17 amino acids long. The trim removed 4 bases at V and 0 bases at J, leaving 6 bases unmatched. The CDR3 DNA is TGTGCCAGTAGTAACTCCGGGACAGGGGATAGCAATCAGCCCCAGCATTTT. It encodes CASSNSGTGDSNQPQHF.

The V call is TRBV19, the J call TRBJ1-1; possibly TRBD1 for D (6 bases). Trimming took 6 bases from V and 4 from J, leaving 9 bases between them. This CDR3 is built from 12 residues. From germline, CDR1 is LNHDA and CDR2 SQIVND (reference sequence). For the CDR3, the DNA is TGTGCCAGTAGACAGGGCGGCACTGAAGCTTTCTTT. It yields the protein CASRQGGTEAFF. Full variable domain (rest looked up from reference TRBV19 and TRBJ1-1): DGGITQSPKYLFRKEGQNVTLSCEQNLNHDAMYWYRQDPGQGLRLIYYSQIVNDFQKGDIAEGYSVSREKKESFPLTVTSAQKNPTAFYLCASRQGGTEAFFGQGTRLTVV.

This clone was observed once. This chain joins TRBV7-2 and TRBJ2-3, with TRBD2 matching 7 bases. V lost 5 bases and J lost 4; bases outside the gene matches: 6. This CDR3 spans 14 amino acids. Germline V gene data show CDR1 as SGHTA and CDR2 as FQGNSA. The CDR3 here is CASSHPGRADTQYF. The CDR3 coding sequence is TGTGCCAGCAGCCACCCTGGGAGGGCAGATACGCAGTATTTT.

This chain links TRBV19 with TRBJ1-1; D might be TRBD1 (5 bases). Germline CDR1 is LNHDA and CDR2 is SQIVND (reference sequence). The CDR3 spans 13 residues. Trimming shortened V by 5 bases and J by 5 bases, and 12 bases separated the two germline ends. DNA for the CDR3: TGTGCCAGTAGTGTGTTAAGGGGAACTGAAGCTTTCTTT. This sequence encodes CASSVLRGTEAFF.

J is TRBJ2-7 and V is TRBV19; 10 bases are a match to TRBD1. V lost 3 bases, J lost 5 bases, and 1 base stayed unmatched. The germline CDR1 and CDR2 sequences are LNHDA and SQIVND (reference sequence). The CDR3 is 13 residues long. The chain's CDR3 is CASSMGQGNEQYF. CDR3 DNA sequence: TGTGCCAGTAGTATGGGACAGGGGAACGAGCAGTACTTC.

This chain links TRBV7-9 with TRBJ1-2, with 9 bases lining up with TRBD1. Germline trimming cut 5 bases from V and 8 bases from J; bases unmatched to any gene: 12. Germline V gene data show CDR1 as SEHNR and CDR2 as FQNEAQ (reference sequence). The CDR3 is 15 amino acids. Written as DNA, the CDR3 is TGTGCCAGCAGCGCCCAGACAGGGGGTTCGGGCGGCTACACCTTC. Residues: CASSAQTGGSGGYTF.

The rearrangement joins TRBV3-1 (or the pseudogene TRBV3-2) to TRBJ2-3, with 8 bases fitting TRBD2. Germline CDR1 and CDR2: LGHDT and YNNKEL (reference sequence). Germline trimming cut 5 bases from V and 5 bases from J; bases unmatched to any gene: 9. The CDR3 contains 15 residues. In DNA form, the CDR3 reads TGTGCCAGCAGCTGGGGTAGCGGGGTGGAAGATACGCAGTATTTT. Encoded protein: CASSWGSGVEDTQYF.

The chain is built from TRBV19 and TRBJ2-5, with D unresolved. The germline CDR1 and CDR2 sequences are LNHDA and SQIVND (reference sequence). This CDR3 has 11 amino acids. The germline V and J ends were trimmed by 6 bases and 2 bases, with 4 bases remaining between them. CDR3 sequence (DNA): TGTGCCAGTAGCCTACAAGAGACCCAGTACTTC. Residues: CASSLQETQYF. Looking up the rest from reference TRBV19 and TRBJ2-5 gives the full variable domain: DGGITQSPKYLFRKEGQNVTLSCEQNLNHDAMYWYRQDPGQGLRLIYYSQIVNDFQKGDIAEGYSVSREKKESFPLTVTSAQKNPTAFYLCASSLQETQYFGPGTRLLVL.